This T cell receptor (beta chain) was recovered during a study of response to subunit inactivated influenza vaccine. Study observations and caveats: Every seasonal influenza vaccination brings in few new T cells, the authors suggested.

The CDR3 length is 15 residues. Via MiXCR, TCRdb re-called the RT-PCR reads, giving one row per CDR3 protein. This table holds fewer than 800,000 distinct CDR3 sequences, 15% to 18% found once. A word on this clonotype: Its matching antigen is unknown.

This clonotype was obtained from a man in his fifties or sixties who received an inactivated influenza vaccine. This chain links TRBV21-1 with TRBJ2-1; TRBD2, the table's D call, lacks a check against the DNA. TRBV21-1 is a pseudogene segment. Sequencing used PBMCs from blood, obtained roughly 12 days after vaccination. CDR3 DNA: TGTGCCAGCAGCAAAGGCAGGGCCGAAGAGAATGAGCAGTTCTTC. It codes for CASSKGRAEENEQFF.